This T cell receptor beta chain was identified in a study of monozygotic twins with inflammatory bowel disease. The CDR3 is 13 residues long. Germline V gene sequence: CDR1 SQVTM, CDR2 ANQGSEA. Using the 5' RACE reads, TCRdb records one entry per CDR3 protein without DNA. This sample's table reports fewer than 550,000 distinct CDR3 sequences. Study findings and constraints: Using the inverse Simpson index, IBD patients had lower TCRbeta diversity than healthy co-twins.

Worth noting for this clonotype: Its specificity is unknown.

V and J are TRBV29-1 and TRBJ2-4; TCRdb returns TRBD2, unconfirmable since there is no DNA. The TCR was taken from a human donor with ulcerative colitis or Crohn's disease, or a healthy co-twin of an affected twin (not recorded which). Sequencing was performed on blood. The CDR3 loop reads CSVRLAGGDIQYF.